This T cell receptor beta chain was observed in a study of Ad26.COV2.S vaccination and SARS-CoV-2 variants (dated by TCRdb to the early 2020s). Notes on the research overall: Donors in the vaccine arm were drawn from COV1001, a phase I-IIa trial of Ad26.COV2.S in healthy adults that was multicentre, randomized, double-blind and placebo-controlled. Ad26.COV2.S was given intramuscularly at 5x10^10 or 1x10^11 viral particles, as a single shot or as two shots 56 days apart. Sequencing of the TCRbeta repertoire served to evaluate the specificity and breadth of SARS-CoV-2-reactive T cell receptors following Ad26.COV2.S vaccination. The TCR-sequenced set comprised approximately 32 samples: some 20 Ad26.COV2.S vaccine recipients, 5 placebo recipients and 8 SARS-CoV-2 convalescent individuals. Trial participants were randomized into five groups of five: low-dose or high-dose Ad26.COV2.S given once or twice, or placebo on both occasions. Investigators remained blinded to trial group allocation during experiments and outcome assessment. Broad study findings and their caveats: Compared with placebo recipients, Ad26.COV2.S recipients showed higher spike-specific TCR breadth (P = 0.0014). The authors noted that total T cell responses may have been underestimated by the TCR breadth and depth analyses. Comparing responses between vaccine doses or regimens was not something the study was powered to do. After vaccination, spike-specific CD8+ and CD4+ T cell responses were reported to show substantial breadth. Vaccine and placebo recipients had similar non-spike TCR breadth, a finding consistent with the vaccine containing only spike.

Comments on this clone: Its antigen has not been determined. It has no much larger one-base neighbor in the sample; base qualities were not kept.

The immunoSEQ Assay was used to sequence TCRbeta CDR3 regions. After extraction, genomic DNA underwent amplification by bias-controlled multiplex PCR, followed by high-throughput sequencing. The authors' pipeline ran thus. To quantify the absolute abundance of each unique TCRbeta CDR3 region, sequences were collapsed and filtered. T cell fraction was estimated by normalizing TCRbeta template counts to usable DNA, with usable DNA measured through amplification of reference genes found in all nucleated cells. Repertoire TCRs were annotated as SARS-CoV-2-specific by exact matching of V gene, CDR3 amino acid sequence and J gene to a known reactive TCR set. The reference SARS-CoV-2 TCR set was derived from MIRA and filtered for enrichment in COVID-19-positive ImmuneCODE repertoires, a step that removed public or cross-reactive TCRs. Based on the MIRA antigens, annotated TCRs were further analysed at the level of specific ORF or position within ORF. Breadth was defined as the number of annotated unique rearrangements divided by the total number of unique productive rearrangements, and depth was defined as the summed frequency of the annotated unique rearrangements. Two-sided Wilcoxon rank-sum tests were applied when comparing TCR breadth between groups. In its TCRdb copy, this immuneACCESS table keeps in-frame sequences only and misses some clones. Where compared with another copy, unresolved V genes explain less than half of these, and the others have no known cause. V and J calls and clone size come straight from that table; D and trimming were deduced from the DNA. This sample has over 400,000 clones in its table, and about nine tenths of those were observed once. The ten largest clones capture around 1.7% of the sample.

The treatment or condition label of this sample denotes: around 19 received Ad26.COV2.S at low or high dose, single or two shots; about five received placebo; per-sample allocation not given. For vaccine and placebo recipients, the sequenced repertoires came from samples collected on day 63 after the first injection. Cohort 1b enrolled around 23 adults aged 18-55 years at a single site in Boston, USA, between 29 July and 7 August 2020. Ad26.COV2.S was a replication-incompetent adenovirus type 26 vector expressing a prefusion-stabilized SARS-CoV-2 spike protein from the original Wuhan strain. Reading the germline V gene gives CDR1 SGDLS and CDR2 YYNGEE. Trimming accounts for 4 bases at V and 5 bases at J, while the number of junction bases matched to no gene is 3. Reading from cysteine to phenylalanine, the CDR3 counts 16 amino acids. Only the CDR3 region is kept as DNA, spanning 48 bases read in frame from base 1.

The rearrangement combines TRBV9 with TRBJ2-2; 15 central bases correspond to TRBD2. The source was peripheral blood, collected in a trial of Ad26.COV2.S vaccine versus placebo. The source is a person aged 18 to 59 who received the Ad26.COV2.S COVID-19 vaccine or a placebo. The DNA sequence is TGTGCCAGCAGCAAAGGGACTAGCGGGGGGACCGGGGAGCTGTTTTTT. The resulting protein is CASSKGTSGGTGELFF.